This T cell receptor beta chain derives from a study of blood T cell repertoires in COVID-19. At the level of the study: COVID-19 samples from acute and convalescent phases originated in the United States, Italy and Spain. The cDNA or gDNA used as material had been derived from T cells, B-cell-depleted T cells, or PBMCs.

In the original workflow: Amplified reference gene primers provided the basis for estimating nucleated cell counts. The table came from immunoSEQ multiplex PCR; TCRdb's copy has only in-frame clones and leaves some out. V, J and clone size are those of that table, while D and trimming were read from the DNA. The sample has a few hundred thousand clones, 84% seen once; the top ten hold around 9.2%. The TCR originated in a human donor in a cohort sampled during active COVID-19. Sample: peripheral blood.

CDR3 amino acids: CASRGDTNQPQHF. The DNA of the CDR3 is TGTGCCAGCAGGGGGGACACCAATCAGCCCCAGCATTTT. The gene calls are TRBV6-5 and TRBJ1-5, with D maybe TRBD1 (6 bases). CDR3 length: 13 amino acids. Germline lookup yields CDR1 MNHEY and CDR2 SVGAGI. Trimming took off 6 bases at V and 3 bases at J, with 9 bases between the two ends.